The source of this T cell receptor (beta chain) is a study of patients and donors after allogeneic stem cell transplantation. TCRdb processed the RT-PCR reads anew with MiXCR; each CDR3 protein has one entry. The table has more than 850,000 distinct CDR3 sequences, under 20% seen once. There are many counts of this clonotype. This CDR3 is 12 amino acids long. The germline CDR1 and CDR2 sequences are MGHDK and SYGVNS. V trimming: 10 bases; J trimming: 8 bases; junction bases outside the gene matches: 8. The source is a human donor who was either an allogeneic HSCT recipient or a stem cell or donor lymphocyte infusion donor (not recorded which). It is not recorded whose cells these are; they may come from a transplant donor. V gene TRBV25-1 combines with J gene TRBJ2-1, with 7 bases lining up with TRBD1. Sequenced input: blood, either unsorted or a sorted T cell fraction (not recorded which). The CDR3 bases are TGTGCCATCCAGACAGGGTCCGATGAGCAGTTCTTC. Its protein product is CAIQTGSDEQFF.